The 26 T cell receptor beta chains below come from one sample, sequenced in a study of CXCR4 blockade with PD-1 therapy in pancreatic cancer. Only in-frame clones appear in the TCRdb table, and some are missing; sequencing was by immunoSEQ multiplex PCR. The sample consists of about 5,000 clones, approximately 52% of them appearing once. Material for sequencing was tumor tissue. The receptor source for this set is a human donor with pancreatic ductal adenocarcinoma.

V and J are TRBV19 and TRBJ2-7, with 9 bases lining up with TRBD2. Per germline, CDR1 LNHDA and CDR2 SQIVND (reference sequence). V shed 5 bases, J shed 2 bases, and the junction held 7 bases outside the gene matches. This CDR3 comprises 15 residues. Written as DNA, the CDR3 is TGTGCCAGTAGTGCAAGACTAGCGGAAGCCTACGAGCAGTACTTC. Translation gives CASSARLAEAYEQYF.

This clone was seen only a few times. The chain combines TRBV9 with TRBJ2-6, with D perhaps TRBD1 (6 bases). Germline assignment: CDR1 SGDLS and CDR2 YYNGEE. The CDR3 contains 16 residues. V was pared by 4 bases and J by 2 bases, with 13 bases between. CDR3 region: CASSSFNRAGANVLTF. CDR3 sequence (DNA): TGTGCCAGCAGCTCCTTCAACAGGGCTGGGGCCAACGTCCTGACTTTC.

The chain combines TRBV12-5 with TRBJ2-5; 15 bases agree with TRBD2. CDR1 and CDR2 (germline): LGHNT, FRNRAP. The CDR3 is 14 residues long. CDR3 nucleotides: TGTGCCAGCACTGGACTAGCGGGAGGGGAGACCCAGTACTTC. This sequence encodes CASTGLAGGETQYF.

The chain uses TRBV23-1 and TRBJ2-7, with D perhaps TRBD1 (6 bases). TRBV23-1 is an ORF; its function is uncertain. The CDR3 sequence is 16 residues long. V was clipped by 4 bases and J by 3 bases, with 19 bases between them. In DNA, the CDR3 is TGCGCCAGCAGTCGCCTCTCGGGACACGCTTTCTACGAGCAGTACTTC. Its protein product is CASSRLSGHAFYEQYF.

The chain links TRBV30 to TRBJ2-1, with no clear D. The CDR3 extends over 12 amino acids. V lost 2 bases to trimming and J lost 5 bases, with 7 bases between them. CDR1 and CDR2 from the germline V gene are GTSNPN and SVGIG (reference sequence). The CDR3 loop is CAWSLGHNEQFF. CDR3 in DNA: TGTGCCTGGAGTCTAGGTCACAATGAGCAGTTCTTC.

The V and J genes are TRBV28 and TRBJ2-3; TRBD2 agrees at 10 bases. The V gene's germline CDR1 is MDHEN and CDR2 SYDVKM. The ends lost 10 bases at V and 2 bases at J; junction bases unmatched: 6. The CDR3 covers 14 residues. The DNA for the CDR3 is TGTGCCACTCTAAGCGGGAGGGCCACAGATACGCAGTATTTT. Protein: CATLSGRATDTQYF.

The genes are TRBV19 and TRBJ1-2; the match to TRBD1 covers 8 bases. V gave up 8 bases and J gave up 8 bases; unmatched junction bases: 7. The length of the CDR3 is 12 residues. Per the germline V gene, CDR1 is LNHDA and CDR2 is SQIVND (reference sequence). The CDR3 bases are TGTGCCAGTCAAGGACAGGGCCAGGGCTACACCTTC. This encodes CASQGQGQGYTF.

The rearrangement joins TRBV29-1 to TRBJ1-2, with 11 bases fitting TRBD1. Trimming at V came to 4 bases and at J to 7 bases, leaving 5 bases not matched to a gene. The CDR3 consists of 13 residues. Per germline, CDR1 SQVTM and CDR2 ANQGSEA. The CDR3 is CSVGGQGGAGYTF. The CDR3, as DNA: TGCAGCGTTGGGGGACAGGGGGGAGCTGGCTACACCTTC.

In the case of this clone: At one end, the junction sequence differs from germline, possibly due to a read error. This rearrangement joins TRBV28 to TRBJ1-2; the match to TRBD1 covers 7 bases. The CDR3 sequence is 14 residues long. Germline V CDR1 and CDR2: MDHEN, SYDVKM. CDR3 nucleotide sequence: TGTACCAGCAACCGACAGGGTGAGGACTATGGCTACACCTTC. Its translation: CTSNRQGEDYGYTF.

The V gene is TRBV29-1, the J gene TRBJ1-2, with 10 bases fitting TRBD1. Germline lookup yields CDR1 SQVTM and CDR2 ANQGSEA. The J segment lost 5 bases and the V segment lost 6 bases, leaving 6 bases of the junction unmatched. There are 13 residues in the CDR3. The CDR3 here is CSVGQGMGYGYTF. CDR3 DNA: TGCAGCGTGGGACAGGGGATGGGGTATGGCTACACCTTC.

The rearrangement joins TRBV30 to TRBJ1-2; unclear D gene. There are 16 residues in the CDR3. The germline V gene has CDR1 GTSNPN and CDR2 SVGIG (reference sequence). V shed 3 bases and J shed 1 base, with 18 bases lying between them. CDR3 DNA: TGTGCCTGGAGAACCCCCTTCTTGCACGTTAACTATGGCTACACCTTC. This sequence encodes CAWRTPFLHVNYGYTF.

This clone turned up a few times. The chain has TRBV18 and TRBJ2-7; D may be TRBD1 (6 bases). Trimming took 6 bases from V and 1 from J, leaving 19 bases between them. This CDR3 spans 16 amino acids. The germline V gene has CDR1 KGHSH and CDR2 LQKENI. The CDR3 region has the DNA TGTGCCAGCTCCCCGTTTGACAGGCGTTTATCCTACGAGCAGTACTTC. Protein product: CASSPFDRRLSYEQYF.

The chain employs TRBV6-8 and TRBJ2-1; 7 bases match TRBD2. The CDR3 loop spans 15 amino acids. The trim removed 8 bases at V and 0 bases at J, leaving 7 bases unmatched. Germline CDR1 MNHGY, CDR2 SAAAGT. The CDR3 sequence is CASRLRDYSYNEQFF. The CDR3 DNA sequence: TGTGCCAGCCGCCTCCGGGACTACTCCTACAATGAGCAGTTCTTC.

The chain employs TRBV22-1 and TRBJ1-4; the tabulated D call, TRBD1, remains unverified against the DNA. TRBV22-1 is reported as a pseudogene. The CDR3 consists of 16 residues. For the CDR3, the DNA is TGTGCCAGCAGTTCCCCCGGGACAGGGGTTAATGAAAAACTGTTTTTT. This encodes CASSSPGTGVNEKLFF.

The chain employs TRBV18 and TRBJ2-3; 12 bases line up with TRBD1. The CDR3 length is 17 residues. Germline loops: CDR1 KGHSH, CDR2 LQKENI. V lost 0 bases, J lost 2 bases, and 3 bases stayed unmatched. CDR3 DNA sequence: TGTGCCAGCTCACCACCAGCGGGACAGGGGGCCACAGATACGCAGTATTTT. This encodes CASSPPAGQGATDTQYF.

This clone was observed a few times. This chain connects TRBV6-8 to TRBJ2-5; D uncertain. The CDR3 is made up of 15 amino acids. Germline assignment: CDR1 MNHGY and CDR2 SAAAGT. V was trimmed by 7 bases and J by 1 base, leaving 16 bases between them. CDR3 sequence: CASMGPLARQETQYF. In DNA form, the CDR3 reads TGTGCCAGCATGGGTCCCCTTGCCCGCCAAGAGACCCAGTACTTC.

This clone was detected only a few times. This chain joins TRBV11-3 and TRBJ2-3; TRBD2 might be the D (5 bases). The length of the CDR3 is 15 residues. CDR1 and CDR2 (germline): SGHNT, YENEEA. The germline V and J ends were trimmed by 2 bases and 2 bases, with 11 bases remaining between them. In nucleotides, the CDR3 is TGTGCCAGCAGCTTATGGTACGGGGACACAGATACGCAGTATTTT. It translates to CASSLWYGDTDTQYF. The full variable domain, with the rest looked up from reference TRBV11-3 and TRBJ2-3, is EAGVVQSPRYKIIEKKQPVAFWCNPISGHNTLYWYLQNLGQGPELLIRYENEEAVDDSQLPKDRFSAERLKGVDSTLKIQPAELGDSAVYLCASSLWYGDTDTQYFGPGTRLTVL.

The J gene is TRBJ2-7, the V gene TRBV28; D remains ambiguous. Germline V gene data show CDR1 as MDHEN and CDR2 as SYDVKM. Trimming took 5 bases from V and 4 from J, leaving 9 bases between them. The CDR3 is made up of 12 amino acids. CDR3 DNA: TGTGCCAGCAGTATCACCTCTTACGAGCAGTACTTC. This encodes CASSITSYEQYF.

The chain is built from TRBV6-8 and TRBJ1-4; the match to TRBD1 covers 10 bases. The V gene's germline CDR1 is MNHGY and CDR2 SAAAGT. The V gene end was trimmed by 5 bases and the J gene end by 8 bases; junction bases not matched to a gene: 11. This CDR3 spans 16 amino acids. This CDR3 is CASSAGTGVFGEKLFF. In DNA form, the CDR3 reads TGTGCCAGCAGTGCCGGGACAGGGGTTTTCGGGGAAAAACTGTTTTTT.

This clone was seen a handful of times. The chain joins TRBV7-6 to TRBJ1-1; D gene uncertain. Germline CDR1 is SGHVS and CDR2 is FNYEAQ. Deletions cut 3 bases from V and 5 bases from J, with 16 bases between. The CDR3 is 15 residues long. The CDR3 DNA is TGTGCCAGCAGCTTGGCTTTGCTAGCGGGTACTGAAGCTTTCTTT. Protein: CASSLALLAGTEAFF.

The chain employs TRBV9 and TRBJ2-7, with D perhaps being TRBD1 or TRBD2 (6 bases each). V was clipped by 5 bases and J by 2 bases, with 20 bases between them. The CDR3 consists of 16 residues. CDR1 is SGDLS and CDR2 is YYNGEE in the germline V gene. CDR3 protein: CASSDPNGGLAYEQYF. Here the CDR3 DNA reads TGTGCCAGCAGTGACCCGAACGGGGGCTTGGCCTACGAGCAGTACTTC.

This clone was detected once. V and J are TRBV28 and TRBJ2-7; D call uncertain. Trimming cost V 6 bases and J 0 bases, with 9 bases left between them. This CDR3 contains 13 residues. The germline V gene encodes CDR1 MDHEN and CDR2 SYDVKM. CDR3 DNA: TGTGCCAGCAGACGTCCTAGCTCCTACGAGCAGTACTTC. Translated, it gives CASRRPSSYEQYF.

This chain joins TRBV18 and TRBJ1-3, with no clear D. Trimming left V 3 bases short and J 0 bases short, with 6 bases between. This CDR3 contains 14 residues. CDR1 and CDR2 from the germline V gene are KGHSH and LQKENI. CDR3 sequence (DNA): TGTGCCAGCTCACCGGAGAGCTCTGGAAACACCATATATTTT. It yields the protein CASSPESSGNTIYF.

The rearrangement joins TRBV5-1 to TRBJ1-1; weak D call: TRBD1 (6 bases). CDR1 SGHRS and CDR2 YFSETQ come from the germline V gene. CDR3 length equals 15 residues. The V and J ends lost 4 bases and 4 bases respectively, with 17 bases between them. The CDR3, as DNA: TGCGCCAGCAGCCGGCAACAGGGTGGAAGCACTGAAGCTTTCTTT. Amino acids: CASSRQQGGSTEAFF.

The CDR3 region is CASSYQGAISGDTQYF. The CDR3 DNA sequence: TGTGCCAGCAGTTACCAGGGGGCTATTTCGGGAGATACGCAGTATTTT. The chain links TRBV6-8 to TRBJ2-3; 8 nucleotides align to TRBD1. Germline loops: CDR1 MNHGY, CDR2 SAAAGT. The CDR3 sequence is 16 residues long. With V trimmed by 2 bases and J by 5 bases, 9 bases remained unmatched.

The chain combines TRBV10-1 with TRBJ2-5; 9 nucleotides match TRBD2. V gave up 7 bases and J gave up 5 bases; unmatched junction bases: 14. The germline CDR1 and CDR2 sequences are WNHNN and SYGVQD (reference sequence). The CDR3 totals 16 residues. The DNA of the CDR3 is TGCGCCAGCATTGGGGCGGGAGGGCCCTCCCGGGAGACCCAGTACTTC. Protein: CASIGAGGPSRETQYF.